This is a list of T cell receptor beta chains from one sample in a study of T cells after yellow fever vaccination. TCRdb fed the 5' RACE reads into MiXCR, producing one record per CDR3 protein. The repertoire holds about 42,000 distinct CDR3 sequences, just under 6.5% seen once, with more than 9% in the top ten. Sequences were derived from PBMCs, either bulk or a sorted T-cell subset (CD4+, CD8+, memory, or dextramer-sorted; not recorded which), sampled 45 days after the yellow fever booster vaccination. These receptor sequences come from a man aged 30 to 39 who received the YFV17D yellow fever vaccine. CDR3s include the opening cysteine and the closing phenylalanine or tryptophan. The D gene is left open where the match is weak. Size is omitted from some rows. Given values are once, few, many or a class for expanded clones.

clone size	D gene	V gene	J gene	CDR3 DNA	CDR3 protein
few	-	TRBV5-1	TRBJ2-5	TGCGCCAGCAGCAACTCAGCCTCCCAAGAGACCCAGTACTTC	CASSNSASQETQYF
many	-	TRBV20-1	TRBJ1-2	TGCAGTGCTAGAGATCGTTCCGCTAGGTTTTTTGGCTACACCTTC	CSARDRSARFFGYTF
many	TRBD1	TRBV2	TRBJ2-3	TGTGCCATTCGACAGGGGGCGGAAGATACGCAGTATTTT	CAIRQGAEDTQYF
many	-	TRBV20-1	TRBJ2-5	TGCAGTGCTAGATGGGAGACCCAGTACTTC	CSARWETQYF
many	TRBD2	TRBV7-9	TRBJ2-3	TGTGCCAGCAGCTTCGGGAGGGGTCCACGGGGCACAGATACGCAGTATTTT	CASSFGRGPRGTDTQYF
-	TRBD2	TRBV5-1	TRBJ2-5	TGCGCCAGCAGCTGGGAAAGCAGAGCGGGAGGGTCCGGAGAGACCCAGTACTTC	CASSWESRAGGSGETQYF
few	-	TRBV20-1	TRBJ2-2	TGCAGTGCTAGTAGGGTTGGCGGGGAGCTGTTTTTT	CSASRVGGELFF
few	TRBD1	TRBV20-1	TRBJ2-5	TGCAGTGCTAGATTTTTAGGAGAGACAGGGCCCTCGGCGGAGACCCAGTACTTC	CSARFLGETGPSAETQYF
-	-	TRBV29-1	TRBJ1-1	TGCAGCGCAACTTCGGGTTTGGCCAGCACTGAAGCTTTCTTT	CSATSGLASTEAFF
many	-	TRBV12-3/TRBV12-4	TRBJ1-1	TGTGCCAGCAGTTTTCCCGGGGACACTGAAGCTTTCTTT	CASSFPGDTEAFF
-	-	TRBV27	TRBJ1-6	TGTGCCAGCAGTTCGGTTGGGTATTCACCCCTCCACTTT	CASSSVGYSPLHF
many	-	TRBV6-5	TRBJ2-3	TGTGCCAGCAGTTACCGAGGAGTCGGGGGCACAGATACGCAGTATTTT	CASSYRGVGGTDTQYF
-	-	TRBV7-8	TRBJ2-7	TGTGCCAGCAGTTTAGTCGCCTCCTACGAGCAGTACTTC	CASSLVASYEQYF
-	-	TRBV20-1	TRBJ1-6	TGCAGTGCTAGAGATCCCGACTCACCCCTCCACTTT	CSARDPDSPLHF
few	-	TRBV20-1	TRBJ2-1	TGCAGTGCTCCCCCGACTAGGTCCTACAATGAGCAGTTCTTC	CSAPPTRSYNEQFF
many	-	TRBV4-3	TRBJ2-7	TGCGCCAGCAGCCAAGCTTACAGAAACGAGCAGTACTTC	CASSQAYRNEQYF
few	-	TRBV7-6	TRBJ2-7	TGTGCCAGCAGCGTTGCAGGGTCCTCCTACGAGCAGTACTTC	CASSVAGSSYEQYF
-	TRBD2	TRBV7-9	TRBJ2-1	TGTGCCAGCAGCGGCGGGACTAGCGGTTCCTCCTACAATGAGCAGTTCTTC	CASSGGTSGSSYNEQFF
many	-	TRBV6-5	TRBJ1-5	TGTGCCAGCAGTTACGCAGGAGTGGGTCAGCCCCAGCATTTT	CASSYAGVGQPQHF